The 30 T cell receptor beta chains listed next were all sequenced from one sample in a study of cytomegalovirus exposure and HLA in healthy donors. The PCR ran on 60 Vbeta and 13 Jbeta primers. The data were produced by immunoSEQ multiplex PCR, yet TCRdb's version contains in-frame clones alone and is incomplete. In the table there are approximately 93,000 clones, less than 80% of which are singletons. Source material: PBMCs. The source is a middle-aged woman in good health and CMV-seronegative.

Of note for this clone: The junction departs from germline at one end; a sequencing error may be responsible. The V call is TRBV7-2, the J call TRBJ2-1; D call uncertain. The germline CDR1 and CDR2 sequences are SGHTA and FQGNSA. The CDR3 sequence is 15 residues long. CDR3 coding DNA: TGTGCCAGCATCTTAGTGGGCCCGGCCTACAATGAGCAGTTCTTC. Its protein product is CASILVGPAYNEQFF.

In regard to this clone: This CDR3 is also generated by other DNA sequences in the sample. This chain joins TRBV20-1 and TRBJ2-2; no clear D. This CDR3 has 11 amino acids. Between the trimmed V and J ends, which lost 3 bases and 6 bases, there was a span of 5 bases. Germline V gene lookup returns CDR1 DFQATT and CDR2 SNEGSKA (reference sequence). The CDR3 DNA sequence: TGCAGTGCTAGCAGTCCCGGGGAGCTGTTTTTT. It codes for CSASSPGELFF.

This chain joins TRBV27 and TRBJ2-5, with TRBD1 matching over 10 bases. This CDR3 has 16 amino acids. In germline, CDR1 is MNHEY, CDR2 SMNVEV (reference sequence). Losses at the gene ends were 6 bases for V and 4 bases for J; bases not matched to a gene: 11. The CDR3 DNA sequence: TGTGCCAGCAGCCATCTAGGGACAGGGGAACTAGAGACCCAGTACTTC. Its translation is CASSHLGTGELETQYF.

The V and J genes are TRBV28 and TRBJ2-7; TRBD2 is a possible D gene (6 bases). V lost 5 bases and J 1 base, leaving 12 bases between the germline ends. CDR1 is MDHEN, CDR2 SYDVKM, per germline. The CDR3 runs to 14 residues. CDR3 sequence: CASSGGTFSYEQYF. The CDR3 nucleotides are TGTGCCAGCAGTGGTGGGACTTTTTCCTACGAGCAGTACTTC. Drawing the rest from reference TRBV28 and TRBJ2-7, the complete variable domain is DVKVTQSSRYLVKRTGEKVFLECVQDMDHENMFWYRQDPGLGLRLIYFSYDVKMKEKGDIPEGYSVSREKKERFSLILESASTNQTSMYLCASSGGTFSYEQYFGPGTRLTVT.

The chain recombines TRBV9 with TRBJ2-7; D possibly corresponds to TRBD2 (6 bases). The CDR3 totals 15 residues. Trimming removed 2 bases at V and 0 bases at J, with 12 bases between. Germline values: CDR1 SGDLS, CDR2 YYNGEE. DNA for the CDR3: TGTGCCAGCAGCGTCGGTGCGGGGCTCTCCTACGAGCAGTACTTC. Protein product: CASSVGAGLSYEQYF.

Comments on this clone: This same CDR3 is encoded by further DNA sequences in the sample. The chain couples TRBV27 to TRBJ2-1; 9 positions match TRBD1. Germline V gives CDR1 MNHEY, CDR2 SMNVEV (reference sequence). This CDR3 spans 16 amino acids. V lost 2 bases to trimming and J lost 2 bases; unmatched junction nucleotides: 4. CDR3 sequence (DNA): TGTGCCAGCAGTTTAAAGGGGACAGGGACCTACAATGAGCAGTTCTTC. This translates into CASSLKGTGTYNEQFF.

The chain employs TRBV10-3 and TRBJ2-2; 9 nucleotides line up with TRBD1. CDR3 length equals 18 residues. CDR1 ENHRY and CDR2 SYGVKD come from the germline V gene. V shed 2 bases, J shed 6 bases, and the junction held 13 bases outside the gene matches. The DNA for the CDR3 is TGTGCCATCAGTGAGGAGGGACAGGGAGAGGTTGAGGCCGGGGAGCTGTTTTTT. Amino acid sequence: CAISEEGQGEVEAGELFF.

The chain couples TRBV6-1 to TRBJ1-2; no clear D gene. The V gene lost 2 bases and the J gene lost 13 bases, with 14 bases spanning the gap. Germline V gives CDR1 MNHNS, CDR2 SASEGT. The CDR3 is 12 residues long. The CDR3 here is CASSEWGGRSTF. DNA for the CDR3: TGTGCCAGCAGTGAATGGGGAGGACGCTCCACCTTC.

The CDR3 sequence: CASSPWGPEKLFF. The DNA for the CDR3 is TGTGCCAGCAGCCCGTGGGGCCCAGAAAAACTGTTTTTT. This chain links TRBV14 with TRBJ1-4, with D possibly TRBD1 on 5 matching bases. Germline V lookup: CDR1 SGHDN, CDR2 FVKESK. The CDR3 is 13 amino acids. Trimming removed 4 bases from V and 8 bases from J, with 11 bases in between.

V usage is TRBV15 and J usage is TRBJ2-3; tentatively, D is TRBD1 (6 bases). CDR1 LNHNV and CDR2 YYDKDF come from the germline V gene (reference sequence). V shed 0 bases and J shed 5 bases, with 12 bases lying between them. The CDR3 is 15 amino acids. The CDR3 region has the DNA TGTGCCACCAGCAGAGATAGGGACACCGTAGATACGCAGTATTTT. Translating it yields CATSRDRDTVDTQYF.

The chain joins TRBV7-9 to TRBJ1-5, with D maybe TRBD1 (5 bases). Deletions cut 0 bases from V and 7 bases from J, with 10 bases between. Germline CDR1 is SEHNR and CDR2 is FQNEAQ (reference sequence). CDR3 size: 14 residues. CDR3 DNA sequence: TGTGCCAGCAGCTTAGCGGGGGGTGGGCAGCCCCAGCATTTT. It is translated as CASSLAGGGQPQHF. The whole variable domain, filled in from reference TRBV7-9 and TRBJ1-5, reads DTGVSQNPRHKITKRGQNVTFRCDPISEHNRLYWYRQTLGQGPEFLTYFQNEAQLEKSRLLSDRFSAERPKGSFSTLEIQRTEQGDSAMYLCASSLAGGGQPQHFGDGTRLSIL.

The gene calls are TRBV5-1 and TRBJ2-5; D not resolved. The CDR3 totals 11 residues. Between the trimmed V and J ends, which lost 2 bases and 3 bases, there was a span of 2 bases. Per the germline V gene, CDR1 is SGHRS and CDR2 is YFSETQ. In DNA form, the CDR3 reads TGCGCCAGCAGCTTTAAAGAGACCCAGTACTTC. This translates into CASSFKETQYF. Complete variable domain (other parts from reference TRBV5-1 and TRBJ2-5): KAGVTQTPRYLIKTRGQQVTLSCSPISGHRSVSWYQQTPGQGLQFLFEYFSETQRNKGNFPGRFSGRQFSNSRSEMNVSTLELGDSALYLCASSFKETQYFGPGTRLLVL.

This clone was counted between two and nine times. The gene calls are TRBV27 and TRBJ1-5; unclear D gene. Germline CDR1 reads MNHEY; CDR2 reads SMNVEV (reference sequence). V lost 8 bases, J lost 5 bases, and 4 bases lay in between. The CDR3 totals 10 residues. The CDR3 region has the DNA TGTGCCAGCGGGCATCAGCCCCAGCATTTT. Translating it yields CASGHQPQHF.

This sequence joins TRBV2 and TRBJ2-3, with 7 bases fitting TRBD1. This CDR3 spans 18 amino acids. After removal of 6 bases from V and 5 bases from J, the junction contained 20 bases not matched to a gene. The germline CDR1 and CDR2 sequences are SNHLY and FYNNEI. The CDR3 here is CASRLSANRGFMKDTQYF. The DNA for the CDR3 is TGTGCCAGCAGGCTAAGCGCGAACAGGGGTTTCATGAAAGATACGCAGTATTTT.

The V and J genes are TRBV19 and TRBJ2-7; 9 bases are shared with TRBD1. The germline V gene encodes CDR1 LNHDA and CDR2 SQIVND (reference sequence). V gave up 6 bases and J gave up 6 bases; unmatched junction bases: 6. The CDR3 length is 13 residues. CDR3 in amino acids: CASRETGGLEQYF. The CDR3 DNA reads TGTGCCAGTAGGGAGACAGGGGGGCTCGAGCAGTACTTC.

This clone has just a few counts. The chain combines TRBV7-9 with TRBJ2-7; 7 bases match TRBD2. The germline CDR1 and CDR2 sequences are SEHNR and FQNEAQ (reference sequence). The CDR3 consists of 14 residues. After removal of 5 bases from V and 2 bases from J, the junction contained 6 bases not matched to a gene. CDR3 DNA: TGTGCCAGCAGCGGTAAGCGGGACCCCTACGAGCAGTACTTC. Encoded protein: CASSGKRDPYEQYF.

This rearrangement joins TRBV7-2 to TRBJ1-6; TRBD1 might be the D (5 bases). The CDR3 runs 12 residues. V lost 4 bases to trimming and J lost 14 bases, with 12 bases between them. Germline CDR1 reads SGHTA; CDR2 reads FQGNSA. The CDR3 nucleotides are TGTGCCAGCAGCTCGTCGACAGTTTCCCTCCACTTT. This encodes CASSSSTVSLHF.

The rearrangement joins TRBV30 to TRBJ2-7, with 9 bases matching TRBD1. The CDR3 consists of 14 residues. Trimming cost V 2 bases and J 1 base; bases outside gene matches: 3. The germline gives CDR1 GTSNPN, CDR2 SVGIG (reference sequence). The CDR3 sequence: CAWSPGTGSYEQYF. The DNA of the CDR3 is TGTGCCTGGAGTCCCGGGACAGGGTCCTACGAGCAGTACTTC.

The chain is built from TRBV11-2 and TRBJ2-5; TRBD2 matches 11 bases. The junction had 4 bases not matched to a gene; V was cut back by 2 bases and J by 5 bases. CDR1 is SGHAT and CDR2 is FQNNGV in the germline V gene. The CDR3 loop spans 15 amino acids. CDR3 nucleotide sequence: TGTGCCAGCAGCTTAACTAGCGGGAGAAGGGAGACCCAGTACTTC. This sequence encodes CASSLTSGRRETQYF.

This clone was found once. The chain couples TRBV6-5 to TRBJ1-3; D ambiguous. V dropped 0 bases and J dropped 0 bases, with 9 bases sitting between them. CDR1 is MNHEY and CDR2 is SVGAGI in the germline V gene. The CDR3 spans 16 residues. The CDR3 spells CASSYSPRSSGNTIYF. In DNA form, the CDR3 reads TGTGCCAGCAGTTACTCGCCCAGAAGCTCTGGAAACACCATATATTTT.

This CDR3 is CASMDITRSSYNSPLHF. CDR3 in DNA: TGTGCCAGCATGGACATCACGAGAAGCTCCTATAATTCACCCCTCCACTTT. V gene TRBV2 combines with J gene TRBJ1-6, with D maybe TRBD1 (5 bases). The V end lost 7 bases, the J end lost 0 bases, and 16 bases lay between the germline ends. Germline values: CDR1 SNHLY, CDR2 FYNNEI. The CDR3 is made up of 17 amino acids.

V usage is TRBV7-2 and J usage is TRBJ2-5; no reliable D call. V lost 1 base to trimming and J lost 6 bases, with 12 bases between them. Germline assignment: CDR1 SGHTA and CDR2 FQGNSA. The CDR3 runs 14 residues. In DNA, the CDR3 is TGTGCCAGCAGCTTAGTAACCGAAGCGAAGACCCAGTACTTC. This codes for CASSLVTEAKTQYF. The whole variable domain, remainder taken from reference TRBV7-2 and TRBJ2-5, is GAGVSQSPSNKVTEKGKDVELRCDPISGHTALYWYRQSLGQGLEFLIYFQGNSAPDKSGLPSDRFSAERTGGSVSTLTIQRTQQEDSAVYLCASSLVTEAKTQYFGPGTRLLVL.

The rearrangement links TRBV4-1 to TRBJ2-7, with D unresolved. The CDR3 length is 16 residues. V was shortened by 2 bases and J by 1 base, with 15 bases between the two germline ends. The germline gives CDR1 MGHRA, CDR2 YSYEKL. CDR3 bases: TGCGCCAGCAGCCAACCCTCTGACACTCGTTCCTACGAGCAGTACTTC. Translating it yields CASSQPSDTRSYEQYF.

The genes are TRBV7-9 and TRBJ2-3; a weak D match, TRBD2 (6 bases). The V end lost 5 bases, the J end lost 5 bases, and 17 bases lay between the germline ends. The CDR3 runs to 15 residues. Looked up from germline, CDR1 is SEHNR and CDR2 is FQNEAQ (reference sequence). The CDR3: CASSPGLGLQDTQYF. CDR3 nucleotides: TGTGCCAGCAGCCCGGGACTCGGACTGCAAGATACGCAGTATTTT. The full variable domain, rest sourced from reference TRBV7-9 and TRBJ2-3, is DTGVSQNPRHKITKRGQNVTFRCDPISEHNRLYWYRQTLGQGPEFLTYFQNEAQLEKSRLLSDRFSAERPKGSFSTLEIQRTEQGDSAMYLCASSPGLGLQDTQYFGPGTRLTVL.

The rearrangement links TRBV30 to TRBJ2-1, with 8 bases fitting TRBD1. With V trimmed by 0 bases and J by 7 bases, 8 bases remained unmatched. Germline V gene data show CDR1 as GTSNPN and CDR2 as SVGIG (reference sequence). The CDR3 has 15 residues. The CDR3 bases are TGTGCCTGGAGTGTAGGGCAGGGGGCCGGGAATGAGCAGTTCTTC. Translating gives CAWSVGQGAGNEQFF.

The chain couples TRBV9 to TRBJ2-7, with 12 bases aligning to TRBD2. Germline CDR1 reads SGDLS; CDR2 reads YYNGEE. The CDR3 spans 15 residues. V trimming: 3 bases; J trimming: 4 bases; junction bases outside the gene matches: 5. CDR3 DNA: TGTGCCAGCAGCGGACGGGGACTAGCGGGTTACGAGCAGTACTTC. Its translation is CASSGRGLAGYEQYF.

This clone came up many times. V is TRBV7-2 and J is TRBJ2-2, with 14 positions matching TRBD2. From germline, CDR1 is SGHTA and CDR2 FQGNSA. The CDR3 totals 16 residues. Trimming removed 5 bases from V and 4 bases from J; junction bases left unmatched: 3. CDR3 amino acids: CASSPGLAGVTGELFF. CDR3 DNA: TGTGCCAGCAGCCCGGGACTAGCGGGAGTCACCGGGGAGCTGTTTTTT.

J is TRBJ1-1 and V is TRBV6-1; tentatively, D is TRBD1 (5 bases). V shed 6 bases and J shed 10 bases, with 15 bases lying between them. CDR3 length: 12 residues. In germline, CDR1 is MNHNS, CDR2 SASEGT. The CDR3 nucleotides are TGTGCCAGCAGCCGGGACTCCCAGGGAGCTTTCTTT. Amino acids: CASSRDSQGAFF.

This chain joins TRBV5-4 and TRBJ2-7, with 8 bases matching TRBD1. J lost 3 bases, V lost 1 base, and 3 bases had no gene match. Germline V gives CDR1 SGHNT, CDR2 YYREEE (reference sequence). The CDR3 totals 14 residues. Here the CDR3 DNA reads TGTGCCAGCAGCTTGCCCGGACAGGGCTACGAGCAGTACTTC. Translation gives CASSLPGQGYEQYF.

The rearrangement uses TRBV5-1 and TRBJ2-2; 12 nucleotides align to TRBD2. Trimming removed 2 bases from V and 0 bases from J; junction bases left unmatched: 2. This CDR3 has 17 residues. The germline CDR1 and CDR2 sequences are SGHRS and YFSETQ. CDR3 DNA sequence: TGCGCCAGCAGCTTCCGGACTAGCGGGACGAACACCGGGGAGCTGTTTTTT. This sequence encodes CASSFRTSGTNTGELFF.